This section outlines one TCR beta chain sequence together with its context. The method was immunoSEQ multiplex PCR; TCRdb's version includes in-frame clones alone and lacks a portion of them. The profile covers 80,000 to 95,000 clones, with roughly 96% appearing a single time and about 1.2% taken by the ten largest. This sample is drawn from a study of T cell changes during pregnancy in multiple sclerosis. CDR3 length: 17 residues. Germline CDR1 MNHEY, CDR2 SMNVEV (reference sequence). V gave up 7 bases and J gave up 2 bases; unmatched junction bases: 13. The sample consisted of peripheral blood, taken in the second trimester of pregnancy. The chain recombines TRBV27 with TRBJ2-2, with 7 bases identical to TRBD2. The clonotype comes from a female donor with multiple sclerosis, enrolled in a pregnancy study. The DNA for the CDR3 is TGTGCCAGCAATCCCCTGGGAGGGAGGACTAACACCGGGGAGCTGTTTTTT. Amino acids: CASNPLGGRTNTGELFF.